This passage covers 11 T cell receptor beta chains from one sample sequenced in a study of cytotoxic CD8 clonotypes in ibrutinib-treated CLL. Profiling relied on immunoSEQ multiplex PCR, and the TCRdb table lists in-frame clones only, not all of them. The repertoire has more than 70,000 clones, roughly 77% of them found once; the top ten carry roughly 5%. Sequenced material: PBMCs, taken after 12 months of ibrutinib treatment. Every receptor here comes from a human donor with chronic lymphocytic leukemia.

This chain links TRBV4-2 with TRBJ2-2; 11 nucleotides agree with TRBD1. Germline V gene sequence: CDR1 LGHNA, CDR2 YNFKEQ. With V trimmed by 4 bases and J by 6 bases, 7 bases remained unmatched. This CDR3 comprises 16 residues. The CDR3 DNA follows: TGTGCCAGCAGCCCCCGGACAGGGGGCAGCGCCGGGGAGCTGTTTTTT. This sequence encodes CASSPRTGGSAGELFF.

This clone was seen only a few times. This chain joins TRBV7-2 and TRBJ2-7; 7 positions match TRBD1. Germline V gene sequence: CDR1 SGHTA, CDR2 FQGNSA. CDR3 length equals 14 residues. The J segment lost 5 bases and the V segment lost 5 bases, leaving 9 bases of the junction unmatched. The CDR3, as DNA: TGTGCCAGCAGCCCCGGGACAGCCGTACACGAGCAGTACTTC. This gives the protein CASSPGTAVHEQYF.

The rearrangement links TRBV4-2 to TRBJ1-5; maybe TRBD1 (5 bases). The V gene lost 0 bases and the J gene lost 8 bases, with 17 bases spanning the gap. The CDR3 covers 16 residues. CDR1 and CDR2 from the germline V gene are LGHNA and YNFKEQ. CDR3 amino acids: CASSQDRGVDGEPQHF. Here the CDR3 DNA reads TGTGCCAGCAGCCAAGATCGGGGGGTTGACGGGGAGCCCCAGCATTTT.

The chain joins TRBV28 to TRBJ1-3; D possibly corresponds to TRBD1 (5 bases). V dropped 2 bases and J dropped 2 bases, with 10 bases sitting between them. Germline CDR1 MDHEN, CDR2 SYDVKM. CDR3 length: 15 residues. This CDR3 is CASSLPGGTGNTIYF. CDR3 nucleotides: TGTGCCAGCAGTTTACCCGGGGGAACTGGAAACACCATATATTTT.

The DNA of the CDR3 is TGTGCCAGCACCGTTCTCGACCTCGGGGGGCAAAGCTCCTACGAGCAGTACTTC. It specifies CASTVLDLGGQSSYEQYF. The chain carries TRBV7-9 and TRBJ2-7; maybe TRBD2 (7 bases). V was pared by 7 bases and J by 0 bases, with 25 bases between. The CDR3 is 18 residues long. The germline gives CDR1 SEHNR, CDR2 FQNEAQ (reference sequence).

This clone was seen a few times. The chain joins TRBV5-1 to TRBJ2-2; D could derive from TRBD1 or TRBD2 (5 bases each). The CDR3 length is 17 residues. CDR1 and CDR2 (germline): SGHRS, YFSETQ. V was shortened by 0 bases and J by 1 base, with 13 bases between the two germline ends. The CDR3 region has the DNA TGCGCCAGCAGCTTGGCCGTCGGGACGGTGAACACCGGGGAGCTGTTTTTT. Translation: CASSLAVGTVNTGELFF.

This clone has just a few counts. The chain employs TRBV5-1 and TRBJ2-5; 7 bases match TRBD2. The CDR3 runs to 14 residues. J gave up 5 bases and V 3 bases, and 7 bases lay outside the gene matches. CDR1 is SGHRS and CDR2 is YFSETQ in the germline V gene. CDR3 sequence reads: CASSSAGVDETQYF. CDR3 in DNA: TGCGCCAGCAGCTCCGCGGGGGTTGACGAGACCCAGTACTTC.

The CDR3 sequence is CASSQVPGPGNEAFF. The CDR3 DNA reads as TGTGCCAGTAGCCAAGTCCCAGGCCCGGGAAATGAAGCTTTCTTT. The chain joins TRBV19 to TRBJ1-1; no reliable D call. Trimming took off 6 bases at V and 7 bases at J, with 21 bases between the two ends. This CDR3 is 15 amino acids long. In germline, CDR1 is LNHDA, CDR2 SQIVND (reference sequence). The full variable domain, rest sourced from reference TRBV19 and TRBJ1-1, is DGGITQSPKYLFRKEGQNVTLSCEQNLNHDAMYWYRQDPGQGLRLIYYSQIVNDFQKGDIAEGYSVSREKKESFPLTVTSAQKNPTAFYLCASSQVPGPGNEAFFGQGTRLTVV.

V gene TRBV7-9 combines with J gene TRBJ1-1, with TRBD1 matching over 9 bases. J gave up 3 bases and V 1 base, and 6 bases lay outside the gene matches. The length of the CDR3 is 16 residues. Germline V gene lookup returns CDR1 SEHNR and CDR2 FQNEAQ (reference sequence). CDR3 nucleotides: TGTGCCAGCAGCTTAGGGACAGGGGCTTTTCACACTGAAGCTTTCTTT. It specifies CASSLGTGAFHTEAFF.

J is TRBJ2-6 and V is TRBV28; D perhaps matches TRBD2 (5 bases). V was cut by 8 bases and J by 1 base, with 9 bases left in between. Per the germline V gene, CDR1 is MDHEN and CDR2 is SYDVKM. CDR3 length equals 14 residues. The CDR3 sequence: CASYEGSGANVLTF. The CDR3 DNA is TGTGCCAGCTACGAGGGATCTGGGGCCAACGTCCTGACTTTC. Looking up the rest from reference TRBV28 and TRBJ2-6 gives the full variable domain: DVKVTQSSRYLVKRTGEKVFLECVQDMDHENMFWYRQDPGLGLRLIYFSYDVKMKEKGDIPEGYSVSREKKERFSLILESASTNQTSMYLCASYEGSGANVLTFGAGSRLTVL.

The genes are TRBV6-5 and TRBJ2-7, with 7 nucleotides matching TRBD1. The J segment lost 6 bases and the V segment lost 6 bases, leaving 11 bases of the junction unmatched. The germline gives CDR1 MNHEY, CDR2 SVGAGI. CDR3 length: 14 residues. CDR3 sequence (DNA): TGTGCCAGCAGCAAGGGGGCCCCCTCGGGCGAGCAGTACTTC. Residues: CASSKGAPSGEQYF.